This TCR beta chain was captured in a study of cytomegalovirus exposure and HLA in healthy donors. Of note for this clone: Antigen specificity is unknown.

V gave up 5 bases and J gave up 7 bases; unmatched junction bases: 2. Per the germline V gene, CDR1 is SGHNT and CDR2 is YYREEE (reference sequence). The CDR3 runs to 14 residues. PCR was performed using 60 Vbeta and 13 Jbeta primers. TCRdb keeps only in-frame clones here, not all; method: immunoSEQ multiplex PCR. This table has 95,000 to 150,000 clones, approximately 72% appearing once. Study-level points and caveats: The authors considered a cluster of highly shared sequence variants likely to be a sequencing artifact. Presence/absence analyses took donor sequencing depth as roughly uniform.

The sample comprised PBMCs. The chain links TRBV5-4 to TRBJ2-1; 14 nucleotides agree with TRBD2. This receptor was obtained from a man younger than 35 in good health and CMV-seronegative. CDR3 amino acids: CASRGTSGSNEQFF. CDR3 in DNA: TGTGCCAGCAGGGGGACTAGCGGGAGTAATGAGCAGTTCTTC.